Listed here are 7 T cell receptor beta chains from one sample, sequenced in a study of OX40 agonist ivuxolimab in advanced cancers. Libraries were prepared by immunoSEQ multiplex PCR; TCRdb keeps only in-frame clonotypes and omits some of them. Among fewer than 80,000 clones listed, 80% to 90% were seen once. This specimen consisted of CD4+ or CD8+ T cells sorted from blood, obtained in a trial of the OX40 agonist ivuxolimab. These receptors all come from an adult with an advanced solid tumor such as melanoma, head and neck, liver or kidney cancer.

This clone was found once. The V call is TRBV27, the J call TRBJ1-1, with D possibly TRBD1 on 5 matching bases. The germline V gene encodes CDR1 MNHEY and CDR2 SMNVEV (reference sequence). The CDR3 runs 15 residues. Between the trimmed V and J ends, which lost 8 bases and 5 bases, there was a span of 21 bases. For the CDR3, the DNA is TGTGCCAGCCTGTTGCTGGAGGGGAAAGTAACTGAAGCTTTCTTT. Translating gives CASLLLEGKVTEAFF.

The chain uses TRBV2 and TRBJ1-2; 9 bases agree with TRBD1. CDR3 size: 13 residues. The germline V gene encodes CDR1 SNHLY and CDR2 FYNNEI. V shed 6 bases, J shed 3 bases, and the junction held 2 bases outside the gene matches. CDR3 protein: CASRRTGDYGYTF. Here the CDR3 DNA reads TGTGCCAGCAGGCGGACAGGGGACTATGGCTACACCTTC.

The chain combines TRBV18 with TRBJ2-5; 10 bases match TRBD2. The DNA end favors TRBJ2-7, so the J call may be wrong. The germline gives CDR1 KGHSH, CDR2 LQKENI. This CDR3 has 16 residues. CDR3 in DNA: TGTGCCAGCTCACCATCGTGGGCTAGCGGGAGCCACGAGCAGTACTTC. Residues: CASSPSWASGSHEQYF.

The chain combines TRBV28 with TRBJ2-7; D might be TRBD1 or TRBD2, each matching 5 bases. Deletions cut 7 bases from V and 9 bases from J, with 19 bases between. The CDR3 has 13 amino acids. Germline V lookup: CDR1 MDHEN, CDR2 SYDVKM. The DNA for the CDR3 is TGTGCCAGCACCAAACCCGGGACCTTTGCGCAGTACTTC. Residues: CASTKPGTFAQYF. Full variable domain (outside the CDR3, taken from reference TRBV28 and TRBJ2-7): DVKVTQSSRYLVKRTGEKVFLECVQDMDHENMFWYRQDPGLGLRLIYFSYDVKMKEKGDIPEGYSVSREKKERFSLILESASTNQTSMYLCASTKPGTFAQYFGPGTRLTVT.

This clone occurred once. The chain has TRBV5-1 and TRBJ1-1; 10 bases line up with TRBD1. Germline CDR1 SGHRS, CDR2 YFSETQ. The CDR3 sequence is 14 residues long. With V trimmed by 4 bases and J by 7 bases, 7 bases remained unmatched. CDR3 amino acids: CASSVTGGVGEAFF. CDR3 nucleotides: TGCGCCAGCAGCGTGACAGGGGGCGTAGGTGAAGCTTTCTTT.

The chain recombines TRBV7-9 with TRBJ2-7, with 9 bases identical to TRBD2. This CDR3 region has 18 residues. CDR1 is SEHNR and CDR2 is FQNEAQ in the germline V gene (reference sequence). V lost 3 bases, J lost 3 bases, and 15 bases stayed unmatched. CDR3 sequence (DNA): TGTGCCAGCAGCTTGTGGGTTGGCGGGAGGGGAACTCACTACGAGCAGTACTTC. It encodes CASSLWVGGRGTHYEQYF. Complete variable domain (other parts from reference TRBV7-9 and TRBJ2-7): DTGVSQNPRHKITKRGQNVTFRCDPISEHNRLYWYRQTLGQGPEFLTYFQNEAQLEKSRLLSDRFSAERPKGSFSTLEIQRTEQGDSAMYLCASSLWVGGRGTHYEQYFGPGTRLTVT.

This clone was seen more than once but under ten times. This chain connects TRBV5-6 to TRBJ1-4, with D uncertain. This CDR3 has 19 residues. Per the germline V gene, CDR1 is SGHDT and CDR2 is YYEEEE. Trimming cost V 1 base and J 6 bases, with 25 bases left between them. This CDR3 is CASSLMFLSRSRTHEKLFF. CDR3 DNA: TGTGCCAGCAGCTTGATGTTCCTCTCACGCTCCAGGACCCATGAAAAACTGTTTTTT.